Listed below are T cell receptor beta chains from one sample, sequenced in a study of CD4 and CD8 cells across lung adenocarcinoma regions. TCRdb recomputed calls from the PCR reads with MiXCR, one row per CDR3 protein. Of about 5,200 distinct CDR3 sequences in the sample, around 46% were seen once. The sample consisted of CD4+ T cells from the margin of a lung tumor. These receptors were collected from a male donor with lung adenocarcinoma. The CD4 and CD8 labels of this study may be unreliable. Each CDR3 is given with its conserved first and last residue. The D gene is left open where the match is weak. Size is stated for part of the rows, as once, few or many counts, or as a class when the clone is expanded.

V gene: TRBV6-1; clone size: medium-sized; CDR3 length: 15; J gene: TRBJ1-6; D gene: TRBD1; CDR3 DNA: TGTGCCAGCAGCACTACCGGGACAGGGGTTTCACCCCTCCACTTT; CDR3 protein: CASSTTGTGVSPLHF
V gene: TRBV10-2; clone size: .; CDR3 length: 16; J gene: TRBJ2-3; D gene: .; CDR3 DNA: TGCGCCAGCAGGGGGACCGGGGGCGGCTCCCAAGATACCCAGTATTTT; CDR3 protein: CASRGTGGGSQDTQYF
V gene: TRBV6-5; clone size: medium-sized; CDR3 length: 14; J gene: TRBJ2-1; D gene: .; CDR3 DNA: TGTGCCAGCAGTTACTTGGGCGGACGCAATGAGCAGTTCTTC; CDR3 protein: CASSYLGGRNEQFF
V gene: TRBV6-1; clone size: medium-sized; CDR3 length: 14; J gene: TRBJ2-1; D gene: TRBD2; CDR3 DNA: TGTGCCAGCCAGTCCGGCGGGAGGGCCTATGAGCAGTTCTTC; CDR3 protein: CASQSGGRAYEQFF
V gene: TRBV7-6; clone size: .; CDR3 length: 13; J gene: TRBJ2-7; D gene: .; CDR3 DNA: TGTGCCAGCAGCTTAGCTTCCCGGGGCGAGCAGTACTTC; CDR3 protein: CASSLASRGEQYF
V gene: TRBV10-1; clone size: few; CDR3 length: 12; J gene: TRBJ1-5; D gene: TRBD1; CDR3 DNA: TGCGCCAACGACAGGGACGGGCAGCCCCAGCATTTT; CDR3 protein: CANDRDGQPQHF
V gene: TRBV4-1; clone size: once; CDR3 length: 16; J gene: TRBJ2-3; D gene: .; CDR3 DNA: TGCGCCAGCACGGGGCTCGGCGGGCGTGTCGAAGATACGCAGTATTTT; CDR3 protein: CASTGLGGRVEDTQYF
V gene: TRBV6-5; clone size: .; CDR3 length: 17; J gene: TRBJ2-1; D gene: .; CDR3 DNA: TGTGCCAGCAGTTACTCGGGACTCCCAACCGGTCCCGAGGAGCAGTTCTTC; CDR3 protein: CASSYSGLPTGPEEQFF
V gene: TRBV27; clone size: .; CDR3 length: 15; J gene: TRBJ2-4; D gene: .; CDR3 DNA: TGTGGCCGCACATCGGGGCCGTGGGCCAAAAATATGCAGTACTTC; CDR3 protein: CGRTSGPWAKNMQYF
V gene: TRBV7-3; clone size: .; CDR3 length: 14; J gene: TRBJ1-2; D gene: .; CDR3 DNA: TGTGCCAGCAGCTTAGACGGGGGCAGGGATGGCTACACCTTC; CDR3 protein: CASSLDGGRDGYTF
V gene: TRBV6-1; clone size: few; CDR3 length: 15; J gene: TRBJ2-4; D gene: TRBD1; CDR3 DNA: TGTGCCAGCAGTGAAAGGGGGACAGGGTCCTACGAGCAGTACTTT; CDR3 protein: CASSERGTGSYEQYF
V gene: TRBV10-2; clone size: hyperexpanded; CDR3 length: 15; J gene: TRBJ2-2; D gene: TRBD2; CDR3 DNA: TGCGCCAGCTCCCCACAGGTAGCGGGGACCGGGGAGCTGTTTTTT; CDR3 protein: CASSPQVAGTGELFF
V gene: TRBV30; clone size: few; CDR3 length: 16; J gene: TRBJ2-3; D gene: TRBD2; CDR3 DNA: TGTGCCTGTAACCCACTAGCGGGACGTGGGACAGATACGCAGTATTTT; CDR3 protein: CACNPLAGRGTDTQYF